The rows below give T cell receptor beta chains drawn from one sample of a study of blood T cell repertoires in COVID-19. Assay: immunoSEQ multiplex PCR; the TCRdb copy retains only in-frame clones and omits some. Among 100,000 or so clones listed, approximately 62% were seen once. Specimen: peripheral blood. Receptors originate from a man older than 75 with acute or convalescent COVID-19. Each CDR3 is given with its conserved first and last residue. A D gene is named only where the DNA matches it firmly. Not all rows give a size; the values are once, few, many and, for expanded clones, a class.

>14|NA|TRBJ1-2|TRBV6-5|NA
CASSYSDSNYGYTF
TGTGCCAGCAGTTACTCGGACAGCAACTATGGCTACACCTTC
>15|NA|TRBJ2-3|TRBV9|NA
CASSIRQDPTDTQYF
TGTGCCAGCAGCATCCGACAGGACCCCACAGATACGCAGTATTTT
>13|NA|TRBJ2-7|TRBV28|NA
CASSPISGVEQYF
TGTGCCAGCAGCCCAATCTCGGGGGTCGAGCAGTACTTC
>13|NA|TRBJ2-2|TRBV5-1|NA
CASSFQGTGELFF
TGCGCCAGCAGCTTTCAGGGAACCGGGGAGCTGTTTTTT
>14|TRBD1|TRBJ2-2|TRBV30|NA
CAWANRGPAGELFF
TGTGCCTGGGCAAACAGGGGGCCGGCCGGGGAGCTGTTTTTT
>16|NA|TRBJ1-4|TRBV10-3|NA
CAISESLQGTREKLFF
TGTGCCATCAGTGAGTCGTTACAGGGAACTCGGGAAAAACTGTTTTTT
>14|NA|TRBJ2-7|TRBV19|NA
CASSQGGKAYEQYF
TGTGCCAGTAGCCAGGGCGGCAAGGCCTACGAGCAGTACTTC
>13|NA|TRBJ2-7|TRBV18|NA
CASSPGGDWEQYF
TGTGCCAGCTCACCAGGAGGGGATTGGGAGCAGTACTTC
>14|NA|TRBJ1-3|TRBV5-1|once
CASSDRNSGNTIYF
TGCGCCAGCAGCGACAGAAACTCTGGAAACACCATATATTTT
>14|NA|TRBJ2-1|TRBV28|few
CASGAGASRGEQFF
TGTGCCAGCGGCGCAGGGGCGTCAAGAGGTGAGCAGTTCTTC
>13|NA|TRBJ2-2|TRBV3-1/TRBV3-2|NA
CARTGRETGELFF
TGTGCCCGGACAGGGAGGGAGACCGGGGAGCTGTTTTTT
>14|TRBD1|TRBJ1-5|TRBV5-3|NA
CARSKGGRDQPQHF
TGTGCCAGAAGTAAAGGGGGCCGGGATCAGCCCCAGCATTTT
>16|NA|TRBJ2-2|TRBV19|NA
CASSADSRANTGELFF
TGTGCCAGTAGTGCCGACAGCCGCGCGAACACCGGGGAGCTGTTTTTT